The 31 T cell receptor beta chains given below trace back to one sample, sequenced in a study of early T cells in non-severe SARS-CoV-2 infection. TCRdb re-called the 5' RACE reads with MiXCR, one entry per CDR3 protein. This table has tens of thousands of distinct CDR3 sequences, around 12% appearing once. The sequences come from whole blood, collected at baseline. Receptors were obtained from an adult who was a healthcare worker with PCR-confirmed SARS-CoV-2 infection or an uninfected control (not recorded which). The donor label of this sample is uncertain.

This clonotype was seen a handful of times. This rearrangement joins TRBV6-1 to TRBJ2-2; 7 bases match TRBD1. The CDR3 length is 15 residues. CDR1 MNHNS and CDR2 SASEGT come from the germline V gene. V gave up 4 bases and J gave up 4 bases; unmatched junction bases: 6. The CDR3 bases are TGTGCCAGCAGTGGGTTAGGGGGCCTCACCGGGGAGCTGTTTTTT. Translated: CASSGLGGLTGELFF.

The sample holds a few counts of this clonotype. The V and J genes are TRBV7-2 and TRBJ2-5; tentatively, D is TRBD2 (5 bases). The CDR3 sequence is 14 residues long. Trimming cost V 6 bases and J 2 bases, with 13 bases left between them. Germline CDR1 SGHTA, CDR2 FQGNSA. CDR3 bases: TGTGCCAGCAGGCCTGCGGGCGGACAAGAGACCCAGTACTTC. It yields the protein CASRPAGGQETQYF.

CDR3 nucleotide sequence: TGTGCCAGCAGCATAGGTCAACATAATGAAAAACTGTTTTTT. It yields the protein CASSIGQHNEKLFF. This chain links TRBV6-6 with TRBJ1-4, with D hard to call. Deletions cut 6 bases from V and 4 bases from J, with 12 bases between. There are 14 residues in the CDR3. Germline lookup yields CDR1 MNHNY and CDR2 SVGAGI (reference sequence).

V usage is TRBV7-8 and J usage is TRBJ2-2, with TRBD1 identical over 9 bases. Germline trimming cut 3 bases from V and 2 bases from J; bases unmatched to any gene: 4. Germline CDR1 reads SGHVS; CDR2 reads FQNEAQ. This CDR3 has 16 amino acids. The CDR3 nucleotides read TGTGCCAGCAGCTTCCAGGGACAGGGTAACACCGGGGAGCTGTTTTTT. Translation: CASSFQGQGNTGELFF.

V gene TRBV27 combines with J gene TRBJ1-3, with D maybe TRBD1 (5 bases). Trimming took off 7 bases at V and 0 bases at J, with 10 bases between the two ends. Germline V lookup: CDR1 MNHEY, CDR2 SMNVEV (reference sequence). The CDR3 has 14 residues. The CDR3 sequence is CASKRGDSGNTIYF. CDR3 bases: TGTGCCAGCAAGCGAGGGGACTCTGGAAACACCATATATTTT.

This chain connects TRBV2 to TRBJ2-7; D unresolved. Trimming pared 2 bases from V and 3 bases from J, leaving 8 bases between. From germline, CDR1 is SNHLY and CDR2 FYNNEI. This CDR3 is 13 amino acids long. This chain's CDR3 is CASSERAFYEQYV. CDR3 DNA sequence: TGTGCCAGCAGTGAAAGGGCCTTCTACGAGCAGTACGTC.

Many counts were recorded for this clonotype. V usage is TRBV5-6 and J usage is TRBJ2-7, with 7 positions matching TRBD1. Trimming took 5 bases from V and 0 from J; bases not matched to a gene: 5. CDR3 length: 14 residues. The germline V gene encodes CDR1 SGHDT and CDR2 YYEEEE. CDR3 region: CASRPDRSSYEQYV. CDR3 DNA sequence: TGTGCCAGCAGACCGGACAGGAGCTCCTACGAGCAGTACGTC.

This clonotype was found a few times. V gene TRBV6-6 combines with J gene TRBJ1-5, with D maybe TRBD1 (6 bases). This CDR3 comprises 15 residues. The germline gives CDR1 MNHNY, CDR2 SVGAGI (reference sequence). The ends were cut back, 6 bases at V and 3 bases at J, with 15 bases in the middle. CDR3 loop: CASSRNGQYNQPQHF. CDR3 bases: TGTGCCAGCAGCCGAAACGGACAGTACAATCAGCCCCAGCATTTT.

There are many counts of this clonotype. The CDR3 loop is CASSLEAFEGSLYNSPLHF. The CDR3 DNA reads TGCGCCAGCAGCTTGGAAGCATTCGAGGGATCGCTCTATAATTCACCCCTCCACTTT. The chain has TRBV5-1 and TRBJ1-6; D is unresolved. CDR1 and CDR2 from the germline V gene are SGHRS and YFSETQ. There are 19 residues in the CDR3. V was pared by 0 bases and J by 3 bases, with 19 bases between. The variable domain in full, with the rest retrieved from reference TRBV5-1 and TRBJ1-6, is KAGVTQTPRYLIKTRGQQVTLSCSPISGHRSVSWYQQTPGQGLQFLFEYFSETQRNKGNFPGRFSGRQFSNSRSEMNVSTLELGDSALYLCASSLEAFEGSLYNSPLHFGNGTRLTVT.

The genes are TRBV6-6 and TRBJ2-5; D remains unclear. V was pared by 4 bases and J by 2 bases, with 5 bases between. The CDR3 is 12 residues long. CDR1 MNHNY and CDR2 SVGAGI come from the germline V gene (reference sequence). Written as DNA, the CDR3 is TGTGCCAGCAGTTTGCCGCAAGAGACCCAGTACTTC. Amino acid sequence: CASSLPQETQYF.

This clonotype turned up a few times. This chain links TRBV7-6 with TRBJ2-2; 10 bases are shared with TRBD1. The ends lost 5 bases at V and 6 bases at J; junction bases unmatched: 9. Germline V gene lookup returns CDR1 SGHVS and CDR2 FNYEAQ. This CDR3 spans 16 amino acids. The CDR3 loop reads CASSMTGGAHAGELFF. CDR3 bases: TGTGCCAGCAGCATGACAGGGGGCGCCCATGCCGGGGAGCTGTTTTTT.

This clonotype showed up just a few times. The chain has TRBV5-1 and TRBJ2-1; possibly TRBD2 for D (5 bases). With 2 bases removed from V and 10 bases from J, the gap between germline ends came to 13 bases. Looked up from germline, CDR1 is SGHRS and CDR2 is YFSETQ. CDR3 length: 13 residues. Here the CDR3 DNA reads TGCGCCAGCAGCTTACAGACTACGCCAGAGCAGTTCTTC. Encoded protein: CASSLQTTPEQFF.

J is TRBJ1-2 and V is TRBV29-1; TRBD1 agrees at 9 bases. This CDR3 comprises 13 residues. CDR1 is SQVTM, CDR2 ANQGSEA, per germline. V lost 6 bases to trimming and J lost 7 bases; unmatched junction nucleotides: 9. CDR3 nucleotides: TGCAGCGTATTCGGGACAGGGCCTTCTGGCTACACCTTC. This translates into CSVFGTGPSGYTF.

This clonotype was detected many times. V usage is TRBV30 and J usage is TRBJ1-3; D is unresolved. V shed 0 bases and J shed 0 bases, with 3 bases lying between them. The CDR3 length is 13 residues. From germline, CDR1 is GTSNPN and CDR2 SVGIG (reference sequence). For the CDR3, the DNA is TGTGCCTGGAGTGTAAACTCTGGAAACACCATATATTTT. It translates to CAWSVNSGNTIYF.

This clonotype was counted ten times or more. In DNA, the CDR3 is TGTGCCAGCAGCCCTGACAGGGCGGGCTACACCTTC. Encoded protein: CASSPDRAGYTF. The chain uses TRBV5-4 and TRBJ1-2; 7 bases are a match to TRBD1. The CDR3 covers 12 residues. In germline, CDR1 is SGHNT, CDR2 YYREEE (reference sequence). J lost 8 bases, V lost 4 bases, and 5 bases had no gene match. Complete variable domain (other parts from reference TRBV5-4 and TRBJ1-2): ETGVTQSPTHLIKTRGQQVTLRCSSQSGHNTVSWYQQALGQGPQFIFQYYREEENGRGNFPPRFSGLQFPNYSSELNVNALELDDSALYLCASSPDRAGYTFGSGTRLTVV.

J is TRBJ1-2 and V is TRBV6-2 or TRBV6-3, with TRBD1 identical over 8 bases. This CDR3 has 16 amino acids. Germline V gene lookup returns CDR1 MNHEY and CDR2 SVGEGT. The V gene end was trimmed by 2 bases and the J gene end by 1 base; junction bases not matched to a gene: 6. CDR3: CASSYAGQELNYGYTF. The CDR3 DNA is TGTGCCAGCAGTTACGCGGGACAGGAGCTTAACTATGGCTACACCTTC.

The V and J genes are TRBV10-2 and TRBJ2-5; TRBD2 might be the D (6 bases). V gave up 8 bases and J gave up 5 bases, with 12 bases separating them. This CDR3 spans 12 amino acids. Looked up from germline, CDR1 is WSHSY and CDR2 is SAAADI. CDR3 sequence: CASGDFQETQYF. CDR3 DNA: TGCGCCAGCGGGGACTTTCAGGAGACCCAGTACTTC.

This clonotype has a count of ten or more. The chain carries TRBV10-3 and TRBJ2-1; 14 nucleotides agree with TRBD2. This CDR3 comprises 16 residues. V lost 2 bases and J lost 10; bases outside the gene matches: 7. CDR1 and CDR2 from the germline V gene are ENHRY and SYGVKD. DNA for the CDR3: TGTGCCATCAGTGAGCCGGGACTAGCGGGGGAGAAGGAGCAGTTCTTC. It yields the protein CAISEPGLAGEKEQFF.

This clonotype has a handful of counts. The V and J genes are TRBV6-5 and TRBJ2-5; D possibly matches TRBD1 or TRBD2 (5 bases each). The germline gives CDR1 MNHEY, CDR2 SVGAGI. The CDR3 runs to 15 residues. Trimming took 0 bases from V and 5 from J, leaving 13 bases between them. CDR3 nucleotides: TGTGCCAGCAGTTACTCGTATGGGGGAGTGGAGACCCAGTACTTC. This sequence encodes CASSYSYGGVETQYF.

The V call is TRBV12-3 or TRBV12-4, the J call TRBJ1-1; 7 nucleotides line up with TRBD1. This CDR3 has 16 residues. The V segment lost 5 bases and the J segment 2 bases; nucleotides outside the gene matches: 11. Here the CDR3 reads CASSRRTGFRNTEAFF. For the CDR3, the DNA is TGTGCCAGCAGTCGACGGACAGGTTTTCGAAACACTGAAGCTTTCTTT.

The genes are TRBV20-1 and TRBJ1-2, with D perhaps matching TRBD1 (6 bases). This CDR3 comprises 12 residues. With 5 bases removed from V and 6 bases from J, the gap between germline ends came to 13 bases. Germline lookup yields CDR1 DFQATT and CDR2 SNEGSKA (reference sequence). Written as DNA, the CDR3 is TGCAGTGCTCCCGTACAGGGACATGGCTACACCTTC. Protein product: CSAPVQGHGYTF.

Only a few counts were recorded for this clonotype. The V call is TRBV12-3 or TRBV12-4, the J call TRBJ1-2; perhaps TRBD1 as D (5 bases). Trimming removed 3 bases from V and 8 bases from J, with 13 bases in between. The CDR3 length is 13 residues. DNA for the CDR3: TGTGCCAGCAGTTTTTTAGGAGGGGTAGGCTACACCTTC. Its translation is CASSFLGGVGYTF.

This clonotype was counted a few times. The V gene is TRBV5-5, the J gene TRBJ1-4; the D gene is possibly TRBD1 (5 bases). The CDR3 is made up of 15 amino acids. V shed 3 bases and J shed 7 bases, with 16 bases lying between them. CDR1 SGHKS and CDR2 YYEKEE come from the germline V gene (reference sequence). CDR3 in amino acids: CASSSGRALGEKLFF. The CDR3 region has the DNA TGTGCCAGCAGCTCGGGACGGGCTCTGGGTGAAAAACTGTTTTTT. The whole variable domain, remainder taken from reference TRBV5-5 and TRBJ1-4, is DAGVTQSPTHLIKTRGQQVTLRCSPISGHKSVSWYQQVLGQGPQFIFQYYEKEERGRGNFPDRFSARQFPNYSSELNVNALLLGDSALYLCASSSGRALGEKLFFGSGTQLSVL.

This rearrangement joins TRBV2 to TRBJ2-1, with TRBD2 as a possible D gene (6 bases). V was cut by 7 bases and J by 9 bases, with 19 bases left in between. CDR1 and CDR2 from the germline V gene are SNHLY and FYNNEI. This CDR3 has 14 amino acids. This CDR3 reads CASKEDGGNTEQFF. The CDR3 DNA is TGTGCCAGCAAGGAGGACGGGGGTAACACTGAGCAGTTCTTC. Together with reference TRBV2 and TRBJ2-1, the CDR3 gives the full variable domain: EPEVTQTPSHQVTQMGQEVILRCVPISNHLYFYWYRQILGQKVEFLVSFYNNEISEKSEIFDDQFSVERPDGSNFTLKIRSTKLEDSAMYFCASKEDGGNTEQFFGPGTRLTVL.

This clonotype was seen a handful of times. The CDR3 spells CASSEFIMGRFSDGGELFF. The CDR3 nucleotides read TGTGCCAGCAGTGAATTTATAATGGGACGTTTTTCGGATGGCGGGGAGCTGTTTTTT. V and J are TRBV2 and TRBJ2-2, with D tentatively TRBD1 or TRBD2 (5 bases each). Germline V lookup: CDR1 SNHLY, CDR2 FYNNEI. V gave up 2 bases and J gave up 7 bases, with 26 bases separating them. The CDR3 is made up of 19 amino acids.

V gene TRBV4-1 combines with J gene TRBJ2-5; 8 bases line up with TRBD1. V gave up 2 bases and J gave up 1 base; unmatched junction bases: 12. Germline V gene lookup returns CDR1 MGHRA and CDR2 YSYEKL. The CDR3 spans 18 residues. The CDR3 sequence is CASSQTGQVVPGQETQYF. CDR3 DNA sequence: TGCGCCAGCAGCCAAACGGGACAGGTAGTCCCCGGCCAAGAGACCCAGTACTTC.

J is TRBJ2-1 and V is TRBV3-1; D may be TRBD2 (5 bases). CDR1 is LGHDT and CDR2 is YNNKEL in the germline V gene (reference sequence). V was cut by 6 bases and J by 2 bases, with 14 bases left in between. The CDR3 contains 15 residues. CDR3 protein: CASSYHGVAYNEQFF. The DNA for the CDR3 is TGTGCCAGCAGTTATCACGGGGTCGCCTACAATGAGCAGTTCTTC.

This clonotype was detected only a few times. The V gene is TRBV2, the J gene TRBJ1-2; no reliable D call. Germline assignment: CDR1 SNHLY and CDR2 FYNNEI. CDR3 length equals 15 residues. V was trimmed by 2 bases and J by 3 bases, leaving 13 bases between them. CDR3 DNA sequence: TGTGCCAGCAGTGAAAGGGCGGCCCTCGACTATGGCTACACCTTC. Translated: CASSERAALDYGYTF.

The table lists this clonotype with many counts. The rearrangement joins TRBV12-5 to TRBJ1-1, with TRBD1 matching over 7 bases. V shed 3 bases, J shed 1 base, and the junction held 5 bases outside the gene matches. The CDR3 loop spans 15 amino acids. Germline CDR1 reads LGHNT; CDR2 reads FRNRAP. The CDR3 sequence: CASGFQTGPNTEAFF. The CDR3 region has the DNA TGTGCTAGTGGTTTCCAGACAGGGCCGAACACTGAAGCTTTCTTT.

V and J are TRBV7-9 and TRBJ1-2; D gene uncertain. Germline lookup yields CDR1 SEHNR and CDR2 FQNEAQ (reference sequence). Trimming removed 1 base at V and 0 bases at J, with 6 bases between. The CDR3 consists of 14 residues. The CDR3 DNA reads TGTGCCAGCAGCTTAGACGGAGCTAACTATGGCTACACCTTC. It encodes CASSLDGANYGYTF.

This clonotype occurred many times. The J gene is TRBJ1-1, the V gene TRBV4-1; TRBD1 matches at 8 bases. CDR3 length equals 15 residues. Germline CDR1 is MGHRA and CDR2 is YSYEKL. The V gene end was trimmed by 3 bases and the J gene end by 1 base; junction bases not matched to a gene: 4. The CDR3 DNA follows: TGCGCCAGCAGCCATAACAGGGGGGGGAACACTGAAGCTTTCTTT. Translation gives CASSHNRGGNTEAFF.